This is a list of T cell receptor beta chains from one sample in a study of response to subunit inactivated influenza vaccine. From the RT-PCR reads, TCRdb called clonotypes with MiXCR, one entry per CDR3 protein. The sample has about 500,000 distinct CDR3 sequences, about an eighth seen once. Specimen: PBMCs from blood, collected about 40 days after vaccination. The origin of the receptors is a man aged 50 to 60 who received an inactivated influenza vaccine. CDR3s include the opening cysteine and the closing phenylalanine or tryptophan. A D gene is named only where the DNA matches it firmly.

v_call	d_call	j_call	cdr3_aa
TRBV20-1	.	TRBJ2-7	CSAIMATAEGSYEQYF
TRBV12-3/TRBV12-4	TRBD1	TRBJ1-1	CASSLQGVTTEAFF
TRBV9	TRBD1	TRBJ2-1	CASSDRDRDNEQFF
TRBV12-3/TRBV12-4	TRBD1	TRBJ1-2	CASSAWGQEDYGYTF
TRBV6-5	.	TRBJ2-5	CASSYSFAGLETQYF
TRBV29-1	.	TRBJ1-3	CSVEDVGGSGNTIYF
TRBV18	TRBD1	TRBJ1-1	CASSPGGITEAFF
TRBV18	.	TRBJ1-1	CASSQQPPNTEAFF
TRBV10-3	.	TRBJ2-5	CVISAPDSSLRPQYF
TRBV11-2	.	TRBJ2-1	CASRQGIMRHEQFF
TRBV20-1	TRBD1	TRBJ2-2	CSASSGRGHTGELFF
TRBV24-1	.	TRBJ1-1	CATRPSGNLLNTEAFF
TRBV28	.	TRBJ2-1	CASRPGENSNNEQFF